A single sample is the source of the 7 T cell receptor beta chains below, sequenced in a study of a mutant IDH1 vaccine in newly diagnosed glioma. These receptors are not linked to any known antigen. Produced via immunoSEQ multiplex PCR; TCRdb's table is partial and in-frame only. The top ten clones hold 9.5% to 13% of a sample with around 40,000 clones, roughly 80% of them seen once. Time point noted: week 5, during vaccination. Every single dose of the vaccine, 300 ug of mutant IDH1 20-mer peptide, came with topical imiquimod. The input for sequencing was PBMCs, taken from a glioma patient whose treatment included an IDH1 peptide vaccine. Receptors originate from a man aged 50 to 59 with glioma.

This chain links TRBV5-1 with TRBJ2-7, with 9 bases fitting TRBD1. This CDR3 is 15 amino acids long. Germline V lookup: CDR1 SGHRS, CDR2 YFSETQ. V lost 0 bases, J lost 1 base, and 2 bases stayed unmatched. The CDR3 spells CASSLEGQGSYEQYF. The CDR3 bases are TGCGCCAGCAGCTTGGAGGGACAGGGTTCCTACGAGCAGTACTTC. Drawing the rest from reference TRBV5-1 and TRBJ2-7, the complete variable domain is KAGVTQTPRYLIKTRGQQVTLSCSPISGHRSVSWYQQTPGQGLQFLFEYFSETQRNKGNFPGRFSGRQFSNSRSEMNVSTLELGDSALYLCASSLEGQGSYEQYFGPGTRLTVT.

V and J are TRBV4-3 and TRBJ1-3; TRBD1 might be the D (5 bases). This CDR3 has 16 residues. From germline, CDR1 is LGHNA and CDR2 YSLEER. V was shortened by 0 bases and J by 4 bases, with 13 bases between the two germline ends. CDR3 region: CASSQDYGTWGNTIYF. In DNA form, the CDR3 reads TGCGCCAGCAGCCAAGATTATGGGACCTGGGGAAACACCATATATTTT.

The CDR3 coding sequence is TGCAGCGTTGAAACCCTCAGCAACTATGGCTACACCTTC. It yields the protein CSVETLSNYGYTF. The chain links TRBV29-1 to TRBJ1-2; D remains unclear. The CDR3 runs to 13 residues. Germline lookup yields CDR1 SQVTM and CDR2 ANQGSEA. Trimming left V 2 bases short and J 2 bases short, with 9 bases between.

This CDR3 reads CASSQAGTGSNEKLFF. The DNA for the CDR3 is TGCGCCAGCAGCCAAGCCGGGACAGGCTCTAATGAAAAACTGTTTTTT. V is TRBV4-3 and J is TRBJ1-4; 8 nucleotides align to TRBD1. Germline CDR1 reads LGHNA; CDR2 reads YSLEER. V lost 1 base, J lost 3 bases, and 4 bases stayed unmatched. CDR3 size: 16 residues.

V gene TRBV9 combines with J gene TRBJ2-7; 7 positions agree with TRBD1. Germline V gene sequence: CDR1 SGDLS, CDR2 YYNGEE. Germline trimming cut 0 bases from V and 4 bases from J; bases unmatched to any gene: 10. CDR3 size: 16 residues. CDR3 bases: TGTGCCAGCAGCGTAGGGATAGGGACAGAAAATTACGAGCAGTACTTC. This codes for CASSVGIGTENYEQYF.

V and J are TRBV6-6 and TRBJ2-7; D uncertain. The CDR3 is 11 residues long. The V and J ends lost 4 bases and 3 bases respectively, with 4 bases between them. Germline values: CDR1 MNHNY, CDR2 SVGAGI (reference sequence). The CDR3 protein is CASSSVYEQYF. CDR3 nucleotide sequence: TGTGCCAGCAGTTCGGTCTACGAGCAGTACTTC.

The chain joins TRBV10-3 to TRBJ2-7; perhaps TRBD1 as D (6 bases). Per the germline V gene, CDR1 is ENHRY and CDR2 is SYGVKD. V lost 2 bases, J lost 0 bases, and 8 bases lay in between. This CDR3 has 14 residues. CDR3 sequence (DNA): TGTGCCATCAGTGAGCCGGACAGCTCCTACGAGCAGTACTTC. This gives the protein CAISEPDSSYEQYF.